This TCR beta chain originates from a study of blood T cell repertoires in COVID-19 (dated by TCRdb to the early 2020s). Study-level background: The collaborator samples originated in the United States, Italy and Spain and spanned the acute and convalescent phases of COVID-19. The material from the prospective study consisted of cDNA or gDNA derived from T cells, B-cell-depleted T cells, or PBMCs. Subjects who had been exposed to COVID-19, were actively infected with it, or had recovered from it provided the deeply sampled blood TCRbeta repertoires that made up the dataset. The repertoires were made available in a free public database intended to serve as a resource for research on the immune response to SARS-CoV-2. Samples were obtained from the ongoing ImmuneRACE study (first 160 participants) and from 1,200 or so subjects provided by 6 global collaborators. A de-identified subject ID, COVID-19 status, age in years and sex were almost always included in the sample metadata. Where available, HLA class I and class II types were obtained from metadata supplied by the sample provider rather than from assay-based typing. Study-level results and caveats: Clinical and demographic metadata were provided uncurated, with the amount varying by source and participant.

Participants in the prospective study were aged roughly 18 to 90 years, lived in some 24 United States geographic areas, and enrolled through a virtual design. In the prospective study, participants were assigned to cohorts based on the clinical history participants reported in a screening survey and a study questionnaire. For ImmuneRACE Cohort 3, a participant was defined as recovered based on two consecutive negative NP/OP PCR tests, clearance by a healthcare professional, or resolution of symptoms. Each participant in the prospective study had whole blood, serum and a nasopharyngeal or oropharyngeal swab collected by mobile phlebotomists. Prospective study participants could optionally give additional blood draws and questionnaires over an approximately two-month period. Blood samples from the prospective study were shipped frozen or at room temperature prior to DNA extraction. The immunoSEQ Assay, a bias-controlled multiplex PCR, was used to amplify TCRbeta CDR3 regions from genomic DNA. Regarding the original processing steps: The number of nucleated cells in each sample was estimated by amplification of reference gene primers within the assay. Sequence reads were collapsed and filtered to measure the absolute abundance of every unique TCRbeta CDR3 rearrangement. Productive Simpson clonality was computed per sample as the square root of Simpson's diversity index over productive rearrangements. Held by TCRdb, this immuneACCESS table contains in-frame sequences only and omits some clones. Under half of the omission traces to an unresolved V gene where checked; the cause of the rest is unknown. V and J calls and clone size are as listed in that table; D and trimming were resolved from the DNA. For this sample there are some 170,000 clones; around 83% appear just once. Roughly 15% of the sample rests with the top ten.

The cysteine opens and the phenylalanine closes a CDR3 of 15 amino acids. Just the 45-base CDR3 DNA is kept, in frame starting at base 1. V has 5 bases trimmed and J has 6 bases trimmed; junction bases matching no gene number 5. The germline V gene specifies SGHTA as CDR1 and FQGNSA as CDR2. As regards this clone: Its antigen specificity is not known. Base quality data are lacking; no much larger clone is found one base away.

The receptor chain draws on TRBV7-2 and TRBJ2-2, and TRBD2 matches 11 of the central bases. This clonotype was sampled from a man aged 50-60 years who had recovered from COVID-19. Sequencing was performed on PBMCs or T cells enriched from blood (not recorded which). The nucleotides are TGTGCCAGCAGCATAACTAGCGGGGGACCCGGGGAGCTGTTTTTT. Its protein product is CASSITSGGPGELFF.